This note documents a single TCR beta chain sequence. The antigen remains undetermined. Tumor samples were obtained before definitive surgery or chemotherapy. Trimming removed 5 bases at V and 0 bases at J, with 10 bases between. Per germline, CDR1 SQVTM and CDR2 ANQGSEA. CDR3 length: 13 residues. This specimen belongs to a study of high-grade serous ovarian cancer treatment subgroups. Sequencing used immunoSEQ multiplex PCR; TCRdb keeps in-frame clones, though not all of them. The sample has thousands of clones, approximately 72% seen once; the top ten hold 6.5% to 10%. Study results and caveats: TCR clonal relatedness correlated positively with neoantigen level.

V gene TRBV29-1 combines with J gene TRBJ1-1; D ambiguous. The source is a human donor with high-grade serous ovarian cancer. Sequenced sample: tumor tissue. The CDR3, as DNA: TGCAGCGTTAGTACACCGATGAACACTGAAGCTTTCTTT. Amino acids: CSVSTPMNTEAFF.